A few counts support the clone carrying this TCR beta chain. Methods used by the authors: For nucleated cells, counts were estimated from reference gene primer amplification. Produced via immunoSEQ multiplex PCR; TCRdb's table is partial and in-frame only. For V, J and clone size, that table is used; D and trimming come from the DNA. The sample has approximately 16,000 clones, about 89% seen once. The V gene end was trimmed by 10 bases and the J gene end by 0 bases; junction bases not matched to a gene: 12. There are 16 residues in the CDR3. Germline V CDR1 and CDR2: LNHDA, SQIVND (reference sequence). This sample stems from a study of blood T cell repertoires in COVID-19. In the study overall: Acute-phase and convalescent COVID-19 samples originated in the United States, Italy and Spain. In each case, the material was cDNA or gDNA derived from T cells, B-cell-depleted T cells, or PBMCs.

J is TRBJ2-3 and V is TRBV19; 8 nucleotides match TRBD2. Sequencing was carried out using peripheral blood. This clonotype was sampled from a human donor in a cohort sampled during active COVID-19. The CDR3 DNA follows: TGTGCCACCTCGGGGGGGGGCGTCTTTAGCACAGATACGCAGTATTTT. It codes for CATSGGGVFSTDTQYF.